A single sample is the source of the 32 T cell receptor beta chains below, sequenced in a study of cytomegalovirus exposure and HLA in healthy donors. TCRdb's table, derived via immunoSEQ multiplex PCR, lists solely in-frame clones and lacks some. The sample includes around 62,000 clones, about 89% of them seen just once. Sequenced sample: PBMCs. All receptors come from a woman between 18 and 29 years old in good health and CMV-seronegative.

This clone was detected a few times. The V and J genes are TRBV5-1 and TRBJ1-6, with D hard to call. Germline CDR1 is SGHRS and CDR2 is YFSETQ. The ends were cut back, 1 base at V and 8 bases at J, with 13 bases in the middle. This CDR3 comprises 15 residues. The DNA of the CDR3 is TGCGCCAGCAGCTTGAGTGGTTTCTTAGATTCACCCCTCCACTTT. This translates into CASSLSGFLDSPLHF.

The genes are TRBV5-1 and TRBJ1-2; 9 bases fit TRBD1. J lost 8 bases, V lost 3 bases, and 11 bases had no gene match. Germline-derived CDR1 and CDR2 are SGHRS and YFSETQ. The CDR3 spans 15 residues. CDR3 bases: TGCGCCAGCAGCTCGGATCCGGGACAGGGAGCGGGCTACACCTTC. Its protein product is CASSSDPGQGAGYTF.

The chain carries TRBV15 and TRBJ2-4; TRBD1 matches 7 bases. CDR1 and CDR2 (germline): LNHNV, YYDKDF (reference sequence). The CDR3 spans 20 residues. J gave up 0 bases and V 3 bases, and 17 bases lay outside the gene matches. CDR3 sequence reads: CATSRGDSGLDSLAKNIQYF. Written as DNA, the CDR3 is TGTGCCACCAGCAGGGGGGACAGTGGCCTGGACTCGTTAGCCAAAAACATTCAGTACTTC.

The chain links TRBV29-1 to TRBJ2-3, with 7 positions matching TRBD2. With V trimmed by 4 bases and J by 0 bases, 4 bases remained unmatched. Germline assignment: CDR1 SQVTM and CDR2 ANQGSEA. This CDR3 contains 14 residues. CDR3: CSVARGDSTDTQYF. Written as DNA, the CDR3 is TGCAGCGTTGCACGGGGGGACAGCACAGATACGCAGTATTTT.

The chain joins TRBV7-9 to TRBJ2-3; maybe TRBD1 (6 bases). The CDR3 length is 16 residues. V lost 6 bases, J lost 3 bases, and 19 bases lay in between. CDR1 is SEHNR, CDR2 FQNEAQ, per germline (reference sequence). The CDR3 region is CASSSSGTIGTDTQYF. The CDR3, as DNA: TGTGCCAGCAGTTCTTCCGGGACAATTGGGACAGATACGCAGTATTTT.

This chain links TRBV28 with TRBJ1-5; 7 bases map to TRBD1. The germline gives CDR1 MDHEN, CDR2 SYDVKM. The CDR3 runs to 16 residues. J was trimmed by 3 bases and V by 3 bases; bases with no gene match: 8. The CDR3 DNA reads TGTGCCAGCAGTTTGGCGGGACAGTGGGACAATCAGCCCCAGCATTTT. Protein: CASSLAGQWDNQPQHF.

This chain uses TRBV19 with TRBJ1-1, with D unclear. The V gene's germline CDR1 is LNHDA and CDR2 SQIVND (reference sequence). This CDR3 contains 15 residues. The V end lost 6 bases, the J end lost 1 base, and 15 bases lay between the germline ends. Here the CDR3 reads CASSPRGKENTEAFF. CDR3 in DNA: TGTGCCAGTAGCCCCCGCGGGAAGGAGAACACTGAAGCTTTCTTT.

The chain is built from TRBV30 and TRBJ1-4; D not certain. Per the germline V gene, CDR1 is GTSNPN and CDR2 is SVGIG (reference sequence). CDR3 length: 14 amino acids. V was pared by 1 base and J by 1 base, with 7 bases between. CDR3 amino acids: CAWSASVTNEKLFF. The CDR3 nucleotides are TGTGCCTGGAGTGCTTCGGTAACTAATGAAAAACTGTTTTTT.

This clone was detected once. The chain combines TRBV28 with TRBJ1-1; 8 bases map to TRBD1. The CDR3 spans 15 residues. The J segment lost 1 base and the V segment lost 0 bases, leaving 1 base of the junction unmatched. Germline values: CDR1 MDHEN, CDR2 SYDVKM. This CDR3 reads CASSLWGTGNTEAFF. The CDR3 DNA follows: TGTGCCAGCAGTTTATGGGGGACAGGGAACACTGAAGCTTTCTTT.

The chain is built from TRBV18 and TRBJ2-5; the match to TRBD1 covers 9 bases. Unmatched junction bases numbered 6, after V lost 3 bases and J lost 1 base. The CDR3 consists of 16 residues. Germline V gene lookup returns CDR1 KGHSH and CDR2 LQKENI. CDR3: CASSPRTGGFQETQYF. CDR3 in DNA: TGTGCCAGCTCACCGCGCACAGGGGGCTTCCAAGAGACCCAGTACTTC.

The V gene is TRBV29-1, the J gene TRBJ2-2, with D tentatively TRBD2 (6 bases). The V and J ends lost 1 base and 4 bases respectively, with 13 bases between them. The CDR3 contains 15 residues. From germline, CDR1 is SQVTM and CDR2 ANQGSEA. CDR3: CSVEAAAGGTGELFF. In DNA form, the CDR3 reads TGCAGCGTTGAAGCCGCCGCCGGGGGCACCGGGGAGCTGTTTTTT.

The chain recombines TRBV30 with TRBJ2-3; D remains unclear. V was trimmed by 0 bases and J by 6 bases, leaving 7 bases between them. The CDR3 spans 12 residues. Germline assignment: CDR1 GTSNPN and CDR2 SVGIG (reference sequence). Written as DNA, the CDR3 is TGTGCCTGGAGTGTTATCCGGGATACGCAGTATTTT. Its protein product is CAWSVIRDTQYF.

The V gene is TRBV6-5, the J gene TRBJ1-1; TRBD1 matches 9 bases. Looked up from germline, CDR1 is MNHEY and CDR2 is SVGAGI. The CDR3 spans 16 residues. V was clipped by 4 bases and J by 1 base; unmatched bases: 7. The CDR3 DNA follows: TGTGCCAGCAGTTGGGGACAGGGAATGGGGAACACTGAAGCTTTCTTT. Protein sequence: CASSWGQGMGNTEAFF.

CDR3 amino acids: CASSGVGGNYGYTF. Here the CDR3 DNA reads TGTGCCAGCAGTGGGGTTGGGGGCAACTATGGCTACACCTTC. The chain has TRBV6-5 and TRBJ1-2, with D perhaps matching TRBD1 (6 bases). V was shortened by 5 bases and J by 2 bases, with 12 bases between the two germline ends. CDR1 is MNHEY, CDR2 SVGAGI, per germline. This CDR3 is built from 14 residues.

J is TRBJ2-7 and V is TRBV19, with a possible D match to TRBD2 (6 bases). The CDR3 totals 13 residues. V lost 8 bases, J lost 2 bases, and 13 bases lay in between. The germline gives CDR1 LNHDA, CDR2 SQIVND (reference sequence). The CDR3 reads CASGGLAPYEQYF. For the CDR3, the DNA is TGTGCCAGTGGGGGTCTAGCGCCCTACGAGCAGTACTTC.

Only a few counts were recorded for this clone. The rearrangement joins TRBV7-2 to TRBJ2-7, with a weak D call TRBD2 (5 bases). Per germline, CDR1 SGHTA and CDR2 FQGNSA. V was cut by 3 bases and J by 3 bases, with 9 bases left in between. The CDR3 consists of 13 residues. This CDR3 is CASSLGVYYEQYF. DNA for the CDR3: TGTGCCAGCAGCTTGGGAGTATACTACGAGCAGTACTTC.

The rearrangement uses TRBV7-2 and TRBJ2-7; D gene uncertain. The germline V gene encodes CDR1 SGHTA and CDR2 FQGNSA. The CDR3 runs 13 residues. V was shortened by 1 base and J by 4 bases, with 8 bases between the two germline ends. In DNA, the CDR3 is TGTGCCAGCAGCTTAGATTTCGGGTACGAGCAGTACTTC. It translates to CASSLDFGYEQYF.

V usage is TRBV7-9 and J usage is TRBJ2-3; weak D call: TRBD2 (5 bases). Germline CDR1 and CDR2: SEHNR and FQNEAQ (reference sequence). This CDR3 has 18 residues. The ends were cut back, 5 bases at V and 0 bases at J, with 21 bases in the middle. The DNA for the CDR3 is TGTGCCAGCAGCCCCCGCTCTATCCAGCGGAGCAGCACAGATACGCAGTATTTT. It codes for CASSPRSIQRSSTDTQYF.

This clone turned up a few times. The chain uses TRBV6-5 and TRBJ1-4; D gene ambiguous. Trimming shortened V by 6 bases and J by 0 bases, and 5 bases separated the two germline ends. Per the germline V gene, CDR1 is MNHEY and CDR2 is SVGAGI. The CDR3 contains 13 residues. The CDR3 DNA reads TGTGCCAGCAGGCGGACAACTAATGAAAAACTGTTTTTT. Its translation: CASRRTTNEKLFF.

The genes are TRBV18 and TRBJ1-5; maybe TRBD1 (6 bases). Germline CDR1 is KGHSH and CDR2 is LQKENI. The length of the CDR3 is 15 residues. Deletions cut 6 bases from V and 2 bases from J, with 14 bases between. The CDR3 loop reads CASSEAGAGNQPQHF. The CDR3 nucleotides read TGTGCCAGCTCGGAGGCGGGGGCTGGCAATCAGCCCCAGCATTTT.

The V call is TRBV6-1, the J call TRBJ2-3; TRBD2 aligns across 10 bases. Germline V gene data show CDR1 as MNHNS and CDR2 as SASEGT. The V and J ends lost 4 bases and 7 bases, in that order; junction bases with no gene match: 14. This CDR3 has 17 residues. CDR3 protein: CASSGPLASGRAYTQYF. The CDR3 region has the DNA TGTGCCAGCAGTGGTCCTTTGGCAAGCGGGAGGGCATATACGCAGTATTTT.

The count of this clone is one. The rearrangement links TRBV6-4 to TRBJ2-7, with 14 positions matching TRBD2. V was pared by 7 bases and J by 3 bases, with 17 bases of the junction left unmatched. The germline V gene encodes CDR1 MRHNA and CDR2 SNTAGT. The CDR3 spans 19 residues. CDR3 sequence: CASTPPPGLAGGSCYEQYF. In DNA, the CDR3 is TGTGCCAGCACCCCCCCGCCAGGACTAGCGGGAGGTTCTTGCTACGAGCAGTACTTC.

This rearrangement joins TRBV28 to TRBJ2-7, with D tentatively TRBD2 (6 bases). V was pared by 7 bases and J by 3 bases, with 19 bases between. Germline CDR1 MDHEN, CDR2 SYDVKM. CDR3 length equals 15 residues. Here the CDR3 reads CASTGLGTESYEQYF. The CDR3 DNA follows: TGTGCCAGCACCGGCTTGGGGACTGAGAGCTACGAGCAGTACTTC.

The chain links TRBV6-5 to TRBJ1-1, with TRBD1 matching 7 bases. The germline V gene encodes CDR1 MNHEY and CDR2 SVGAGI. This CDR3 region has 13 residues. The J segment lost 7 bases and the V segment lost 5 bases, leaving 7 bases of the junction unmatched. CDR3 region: CASSPGQLYEAFF. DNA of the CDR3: TGTGCCAGCAGTCCGGGACAGCTCTATGAAGCTTTCTTT.

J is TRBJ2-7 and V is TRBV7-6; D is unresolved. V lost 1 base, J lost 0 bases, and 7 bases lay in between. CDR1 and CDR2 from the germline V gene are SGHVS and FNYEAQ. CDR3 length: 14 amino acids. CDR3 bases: TGTGCCAGCAGCTTAGACGCAGGCTCCTACGAGCAGTACTTC. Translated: CASSLDAGSYEQYF.

For the CDR3, the DNA is TGCGCCAGCAGCCAAGATCGGGTACAGGGGAGTCAGCCCCAGCATTTT. It encodes CASSQDRVQGSQPQHF. This rearrangement joins TRBV4-3 to TRBJ1-5; 7 nucleotides match TRBD1. The germline CDR1 and CDR2 sequences are LGHNA and YSLEER. The CDR3 has 16 residues. Trimming removed 0 bases from V and 6 bases from J; junction bases left unmatched: 8.

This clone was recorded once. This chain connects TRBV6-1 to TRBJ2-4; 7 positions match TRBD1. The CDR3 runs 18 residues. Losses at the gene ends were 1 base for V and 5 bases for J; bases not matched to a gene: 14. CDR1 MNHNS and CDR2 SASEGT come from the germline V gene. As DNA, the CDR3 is TGTGCCAGCAGTGAAGGGACAGGTGTCTTTAGGCGGCAAAACATTCAGTACTTC. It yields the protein CASSEGTGVFRRQNIQYF.

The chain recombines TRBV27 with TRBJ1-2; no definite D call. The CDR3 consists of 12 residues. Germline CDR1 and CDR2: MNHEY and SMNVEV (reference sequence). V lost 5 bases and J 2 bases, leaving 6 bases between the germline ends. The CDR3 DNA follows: TGTGCCAGCAGTCCCTCGAACTATGGCTACACCTTC. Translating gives CASSPSNYGYTF.

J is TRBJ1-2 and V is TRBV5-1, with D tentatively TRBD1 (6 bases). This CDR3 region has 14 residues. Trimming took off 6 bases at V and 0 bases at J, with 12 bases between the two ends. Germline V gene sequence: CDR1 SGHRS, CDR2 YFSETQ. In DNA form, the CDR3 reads TGCGCCAGCAATCCAGGGGATCCTAACTATGGCTACACCTTC. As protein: CASNPGDPNYGYTF.

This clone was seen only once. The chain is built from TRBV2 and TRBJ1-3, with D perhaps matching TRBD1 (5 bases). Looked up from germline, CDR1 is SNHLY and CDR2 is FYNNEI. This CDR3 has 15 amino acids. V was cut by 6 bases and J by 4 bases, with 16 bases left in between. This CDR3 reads CASSPRDFPGNTIYF. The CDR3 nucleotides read TGTGCCAGCAGCCCTCGGGACTTTCCCGGAAACACCATATATTTT.

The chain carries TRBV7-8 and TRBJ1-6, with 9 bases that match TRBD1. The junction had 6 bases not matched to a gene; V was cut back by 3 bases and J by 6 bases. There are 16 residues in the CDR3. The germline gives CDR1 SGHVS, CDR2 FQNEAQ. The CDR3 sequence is CASSLGQGGSNSPLHF. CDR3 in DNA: TGTGCCAGCAGCTTGGGACAGGGAGGATCTAATTCACCCCTCCACTTT.

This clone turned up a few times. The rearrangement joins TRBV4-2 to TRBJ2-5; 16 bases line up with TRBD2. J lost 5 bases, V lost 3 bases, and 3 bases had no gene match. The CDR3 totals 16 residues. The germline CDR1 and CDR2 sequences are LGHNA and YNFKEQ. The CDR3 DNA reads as TGTGCCAGCAGCCACGGGACTAGCGGGGGGGCTGAGACCCAGTACTTC. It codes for CASSHGTSGGAETQYF.